Listed below are T cell receptor beta chains from one sample, sequenced in a study of neoadjuvant anti-PD-1 for oral cavity cancer. Libraries were prepared by immunoSEQ multiplex PCR; TCRdb keeps only in-frame clonotypes and omits some of them. The sample records over 11,000 clones, 70% being singletons. This material consisted of PBMCs, taken before nivolumab (anti-PD-1) treatment. These receptors were collected from a person aged 35 to 85 with oral cavity squamous cell carcinoma. Both conserved end residues are part of each CDR3. A D gene is named only where the DNA matches it firmly. Clone size, where shown, is once, few, many, or a class for clones that have expanded.

.,.,TRBV5-6,TRBJ1-1,CASSLDGWGENTEAFF,TGTGCCAGCAGCTTGGACGGGTGGGGGGAGAACACTGAAGCTTTCTTT
TRBD1,.,TRBV7-8,TRBJ1-2,CASSLDRPREGYGYTF,TGTGCCAGCAGCTTGGACAGGCCAAGGGAGGGCTATGGCTACACCTTC
.,few,TRBV30,TRBJ1-2,CAWSVPGRDGYTF,TGTGCCTGGAGTGTACCAGGGAGGGATGGCTACACCTTC
.,.,TRBV4-2,TRBJ2-1,CASSQAWDSVHEQFF,TGTGCCAGCAGCCAAGCCTGGGACTCTGTCCATGAGCAGTTCTTC
.,.,TRBV5-1,TRBJ1-5,CASSLAGPYDQPQHF,TGCGCCAGCAGCTTGGCGGGCCCTTATGATCAGCCCCAGCATTTT
TRBD1,.,TRBV5-1,TRBJ1-3,CASSAADRGGNTIYF,TGCGCCAGCAGCGCGGCGGACAGGGGTGGAAACACCATATATTTT
.,.,TRBV9,TRBJ2-7,CASSAEGGGLYF,TGTGCCAGCAGCGCCGAGGGGGGTGGCTTGTACTTC
TRBD2,once,TRBV19,TRBJ2-3,CASSIASGTDTQYF,TGTGCCAGTAGTATAGCTAGCGGTACAGATACGCAGTATTTT
.,.,TRBV5-1,TRBJ2-1,CASSAGSNNEQFF,TGCGCCAGCAGCGCCGGGTCGAACAATGAGCAGTTCTTC
.,.,TRBV7-8,TRBJ2-2,CASSTGTDTGELFF,TGTGCCAGCAGCACCGGGACCGACACCGGGGAGCTGTTTTTT
TRBD2,.,TRBV29-1,TRBJ2-1,CSVRGSLYNEQFF,TGCAGCGTGCGGGGGTCCTTGTACAATGAGCAGTTCTTC
.,.,TRBV6-1,TRBJ1-2,CASSQRGDSFYGYTF,TGTGCCAGCAGTCAAAGAGGGGACTCTTTCTATGGCTACACCTTC
.,.,TRBV5-4,TRBJ2-2,CASSSGRGRTTGELFF,TGTGCCAGCAGCTCGGGGAGGGGGCGGACCACCGGGGAGCTGTTTTTT
TRBD1,.,TRBV27,TRBJ2-1,CASSLSLGRGQNEQFF,TGTGCCAGCAGTTTATCACTCGGCAGGGGGCAGAATGAGCAGTTCTTC
.,.,TRBV5-1,TRBJ2-5,CASSLEVQETQYF,TGCGCCAGCAGCTTGGAGGTTCAAGAGACCCAGTACTTC
.,.,TRBV15,TRBJ1-5,CATSRGLPSNQPQHF,TGTGCCACCAGCAGAGGGCTACCTAGCAATCAGCCCCAGCATTTT
TRBD2,.,TRBV9,TRBJ2-2,CASSVVSGDAGELFF,TGTGCCAGCAGCGTAGTCAGCGGGGACGCCGGGGAGCTGTTTTTT
.,.,TRBV6-5,TRBJ1-1,CASVGNRNTEAFF,TGTGCCAGCGTGGGGAATCGGAACACTGAAGCTTTCTTT
.,.,TRBV30,TRBJ1-1,CAWSKIVTRIGQGITFTEAFF,TGTGCCTGGAGTAAAATCGTAACCCGGATCGGGCAGGGGATTACGTTCACTGAAGCTTTCTTT
.,.,TRBV7-2,TRBJ1-5,CASSLGGGSNQPQHF,TGTGCCAGCAGCTTAGGCGGCGGGAGCAATCAGCCCCAGCATTTT
.,.,TRBV27,TRBJ1-1,CASSLLGLNTEAFF,TGTGCCAGCAGTTTATTAGGGTTGAACACTGAAGCTTTCTTT
.,few,TRBV4-1,TRBJ1-1,CASSQAGTANTEAFF,TGCGCCAGCAGCCAGGCCGGGACGGCGAACACTGAAGCTTTCTTT
.,few,TRBV7-3,TRBJ1-1,CASSLGQNTEAFF,TGTGCCAGCAGCTTAGGGCAGAACACTGAAGCTTTCTTT
TRBD1,.,TRBV25-1,TRBJ1-6,CASSEWGQSGNSPLHF,TGTGCCAGCAGTGAATGGGGACAGTCCGGGAATTCACCCCTCCACTTT
TRBD1,.,TRBV11-1,TRBJ1-2,CASQDRAGGYTF,TGTGCCAGCCAAGACAGGGCCGGCGGCTACACCTTC
TRBD2,few,TRBV7-2,TRBJ2-2,CASSKRTVAGASGGELFF,TGTGCCAGCAGCAAGAGAACTGTAGCGGGGGCGAGTGGCGGGGAGCTGTTTTTT
.,.,TRBV11-3,TRBJ2-5,CASSLGGFQETQYF,TGTGCCAGCAGCTTAGGCGGCTTCCAAGAGACCCAGTACTTC
TRBD1,.,TRBV18,TRBJ1-1,CASSLPLGQGGTEAFF,TGTGCCAGCTCACTCCCTCTAGGACAGGGAGGAACTGAAGCTTTCTTT
TRBD2,.,TRBV2,TRBJ2-1,CASSKGDYPYNEQFF,TGTGCCAGCAGTAAAGGGGACTATCCATACAATGAGCAGTTCTTC
.,.,TRBV9,TRBJ1-2,CASSAGPGRNYGYTF,TGTGCCAGCAGCGCCGGTCCAGGGAGGAACTATGGCTACACCTTC
TRBD2,.,TRBV5-5,TRBJ2-7,CASSHGLSGANYEQYF,TGTGCCAGCAGCCACGGACTTAGCGGGGCGAACTACGAGCAGTACTTC
.,.,TRBV2,TRBJ2-1,CASREGGFCVF,TGTGCCAGCAGGGAGGGGGGGTTTTGCGTCTTC
TRBD1,.,TRBV6-1,TRBJ1-3,CASSDAGTGVGNTIYF,TGTGCCAGCAGTGACGCCGGGACAGGGGTAGGAAACACCATATATTTT
.,.,TRBV7-9,TRBJ2-1,CASSSEERPNYNEQFF,TGTGCCAGCAGCTCAGAGGAGCGCCCGAATTACAATGAGCAGTTCTTC
.,.,TRBV19,TRBJ2-3,CASSNRASTDTQYF,TGTGCCAGTAGTAATCGGGCAAGCACAGATACGCAGTATTTT
.,few,TRBV10-2,TRBJ1-5,CASSESQGQPQHF,TGCGCCAGCAGTGAGTCACAGGGACAGCCCCAGCATTTT
.,.,TRBV28,TRBJ2-1,CASSLLGYNEQFF,TGTGCCAGCAGTTTACTGGGCTACAATGAGCAGTTCTTC
.,once,TRBV7-8,TRBJ1-2,CASSLKRRAGYTF,TGTGCCAGCAGCCTAAAGCGCAGAGCTGGCTACACCTTC
TRBD2,.,TRBV6-1,TRBJ2-3,CASSGLAGGPDTQYF,TGTGCCAGCAGTGGCCTAGCGGGAGGGCCAGATACGCAGTATTTT
TRBD1,.,TRBV5-6,TRBJ1-5,CASSRTGAVVQPQHF,TGTGCCAGCAGCAGGACAGGGGCGGTAGTTCAGCCCCAGCATTTT
.,.,TRBV5-6,TRBJ2-6,CASSWRGSGANVLTF,TGTGCCAGCAGCTGGAGGGGCTCTGGGGCCAACGTCCTGACTTTC